These 24 T cell receptor beta chains were all obtained from the same sample, sequenced in a study of T-cell memory formation after mild COVID-19. TCRdb used MiXCR to reprocess the 5' RACE reads, holding one entry per CDR3 protein. The repertoire includes more than 35,000 distinct CDR3 sequences, 8% to 10% of them detected once, and approximately 12% sits in the top ten. The sample comprised PBMCs or a T cell subset sorted from them (not recorded which). The origin of the receptors is an adult woman who had mild COVID-19 (a few samples of this study predate the infection). Cell type and time point are not known.

The V gene is TRBV24-1, the J gene TRBJ2-2; tentatively, D is TRBD1 (7 bases). The CDR3 extends over 15 amino acids. Germline V CDR1 and CDR2: KGHDR, SFDVKD. Trimming stripped 2 bases from V and 5 bases from J, with 11 bases between. The DNA of the CDR3 is TGTGCCACCAGTGATTGGAGGGGGCTGACCGGGGAGCTGTTTTTT. Translated: CATSDWRGLTGELFF.

This clonotype has a count of ten or more. The V and J genes are TRBV13 and TRBJ1-3, with D possibly TRBD1 on 6 matching bases. This CDR3 has 15 residues. Germline-derived CDR1 and CDR2 are PRHDT and FYEKMQ (reference sequence). V was pared by 2 bases and J by 0 bases, with 8 bases between. Here the CDR3 reads CASSLRTASGNTIYF. The CDR3 region has the DNA TGTGCCAGCAGCTTAAGGACAGCCTCTGGAAACACCATATATTTT. Full variable domain (outside the CDR3, taken from reference TRBV13 and TRBJ1-3): AAGVIQSPRHLIKEKRETATLKCYPIPRHDTVYWYQQGPGQDPQFLISFYEKMQSDKGSIPDRFSAQQFSDYHSELNMSSLELGDSALYFCASSLRTASGNTIYFGEGSWLTVV.

This clonotype was seen at least ten times. This chain connects TRBV18 to TRBJ2-7; TRBD2 might be the D (6 bases). CDR1 and CDR2 from the germline V gene are KGHSH and LQKENI. This CDR3 region has 13 residues. V lost 5 bases, J lost 6 bases, and 14 bases lay in between. The CDR3 coding sequence is TGTGCCAGCTCAGGAGGGAGCGGTGCCGAGCAGTACTTC. Protein: CASSGGSGAEQYF. Full variable domain (rest looked up from reference TRBV18 and TRBJ2-7): NAGVMQNPRHLVRRRGQEARLRCSPMKGHSHVYWYRQLPEEGLKFMVYLQKENIIDESGMPKERFSAEFPKEGPSILRIQQVVRGDSAAYFCASSGGSGAEQYFGPGTRLTVT.

This clonotype was recorded a few times. The chain is built from TRBV20-1 and TRBJ1-3, with TRBD1 identical over 7 bases. CDR1 is DFQATT and CDR2 is SNEGSKA in the germline V gene (reference sequence). The CDR3 runs to 14 residues. Trimming cost V 3 bases and J 5 bases; bases outside gene matches: 7. The CDR3 is CSASHPGQRNTIYF. In nucleotides, the CDR3 is TGCAGTGCTAGCCACCCGGGACAGAGAAACACCATATATTTT.

This clonotype came up many times. The rearrangement uses TRBV29-1 and TRBJ2-5; D is unclear. The CDR3 consists of 14 residues. Between the trimmed V and J ends, which lost 4 bases and 5 bases, there was a span of 17 bases. Per the germline V gene, CDR1 is SQVTM and CDR2 is ANQGSEA. CDR3 sequence reads: CSVAVGTLGETQYF. The CDR3 region has the DNA TGCAGCGTTGCGGTGGGCACACTGGGGGAGACCCAGTACTTC.

This chain connects TRBV18 to TRBJ2-7, with D possibly matching TRBD1 (6 bases). The germline V gene encodes CDR1 KGHSH and CDR2 LQKENI. The CDR3 totals 11 residues. V was shortened by 5 bases and J by 7 bases, with 9 bases between the two germline ends. As DNA, the CDR3 is TGTGCCAGCTCATACGGACAGGAGCAGTACTTC. It specifies CASSYGQEQYF.

This rearrangement joins TRBV7-2 to TRBJ2-6, with D maybe TRBD2 (6 bases). This CDR3 region has 17 residues. Trimming removed 5 bases from V and 1 base from J, with 15 bases in between. Germline CDR1 reads SGHTA; CDR2 reads FQGNSA. CDR3: CASSPGPGRSGANVLTF. As DNA, the CDR3 is TGTGCCAGCAGCCCCGGGCCGGGGAGGTCTGGGGCCAACGTCCTGACTTTC.

The V call is TRBV6-2 or TRBV6-3, the J call TRBJ1-5; unclear D gene. This CDR3 is built from 16 residues. Trimming removed 5 bases from V and 0 bases from J, with 14 bases in between. Germline assignment: CDR1 MNHEY and CDR2 SVGEGT. This CDR3 reads CASSAHYSYSNQPQHF. CDR3 DNA sequence: TGTGCCAGCAGTGCCCATTACAGTTATAGCAATCAGCCCCAGCATTTT.

This rearrangement joins TRBV12-3 or TRBV12-4 to TRBJ1-2; tentatively, D is TRBD1 (6 bases). This CDR3 is built from 15 residues. V was clipped by 2 bases and J by 4 bases, with 14 bases between them. The CDR3 is CASSLRGGAPYGYTF. Here the CDR3 DNA reads TGTGCCAGCAGTTTAAGGGGGGGGGCGCCCTATGGCTACACCTTC.

This clonotype has a count of ten or more. The chain uses TRBV6-6 and TRBJ2-1; unclear D gene. The ends were cut back, 7 bases at V and 5 bases at J, with 12 bases in the middle. In germline, CDR1 is MNHNY, CDR2 SVGAGI (reference sequence). The CDR3 sequence is 13 residues long. The CDR3: CASNPWYDNEQFF. The CDR3 DNA reads TGTGCCAGCAACCCCTGGTACGACAATGAGCAGTTCTTC.

The table lists this clonotype with many counts. The J gene is TRBJ2-1, the V gene TRBV24-1; TRBD2 aligns across 8 bases. This CDR3 has 14 amino acids. Germline V gene data show CDR1 as KGHDR and CDR2 as SFDVKD. After removal of 5 bases from V and 7 bases from J, the junction contained 6 bases not matched to a gene. CDR3 region: CATSVSGSRNEQFF. CDR3 in DNA: TGTGCCACCAGTGTGAGCGGGAGTAGGAATGAGCAGTTCTTC.

This clonotype was seen at least ten times. This chain joins TRBV12-3 or TRBV12-4 and TRBJ2-3, with a weak D call TRBD2 (6 bases). This CDR3 contains 12 residues. The V end lost 5 bases, the J end lost 6 bases, and 9 bases lay between the germline ends. The chain's CDR3 is CASSPSGDTQYF. Here the CDR3 DNA reads TGTGCCAGCAGTCCCAGCGGGGATACGCAGTATTTT.

The V gene is TRBV5-1, the J gene TRBJ1-2; 8 bases map to TRBD1. Germline V CDR1 and CDR2: SGHRS, YFSETQ. V trimming: 0 bases; J trimming: 4 bases; junction bases outside the gene matches: 8. The CDR3 contains 16 residues. The CDR3 sequence is CASSLEAGGGLYGYTF. The CDR3 DNA sequence: TGCGCCAGCAGCTTGGAGGCAGGGGGCGGCCTCTATGGCTACACCTTC.

This clonotype has ten or more counts. The CDR3 reads CASSSGYSSYNEQFF. The CDR3 DNA follows: TGTGCCAGCAGCTCAGGATACAGCTCCTACAATGAGCAGTTCTTC. J is TRBJ2-1 and V is TRBV7-6; D unresolved. V lost 4 bases and J lost 0, with 10 bases in between. The germline gives CDR1 SGHVS, CDR2 FNYEAQ. The CDR3 consists of 15 residues.

The chain recombines TRBV7-9 with TRBJ2-5; 10 bases align to TRBD1. Per germline, CDR1 SEHNR and CDR2 FQNEAQ (reference sequence). The CDR3 consists of 15 residues. The trim removed 0 bases at V and 5 bases at J, leaving 3 bases unmatched. DNA for the CDR3: TGTGCCAGCAGCTTAGCGGGACAGGGGAGCGAGACCCAGTACTTC. Protein: CASSLAGQGSETQYF.

The chain is built from TRBV7-9 and TRBJ2-7, with D perhaps TRBD2 (6 bases). Germline V lookup: CDR1 SEHNR, CDR2 FQNEAQ (reference sequence). V lost 5 bases to trimming and J lost 0 bases, with 14 bases between them. This CDR3 spans 15 amino acids. The CDR3 is CASSRDSFISYEQYF. CDR3 DNA: TGTGCCAGCAGCCGGGACTCGTTTATCTCCTACGAGCAGTACTTC.

V and J are TRBV20-1 and TRBJ2-7; D call uncertain. The CDR3 covers 15 residues. Germline V gene sequence: CDR1 DFQATT, CDR2 SNEGSKA (reference sequence). V shed 3 bases and J shed 4 bases, with 19 bases lying between them. CDR3 DNA sequence: TGCAGTGCTAGCAAAGGAGAGGCCTCTGCATACGAGCAGTACTTC. Encoded protein: CSASKGEASAYEQYF.

This clonotype was found many times. The rearrangement links TRBV6-1 to TRBJ2-7; D ambiguous. The CDR3 covers 14 residues. The V end was cut by 0 bases, the J end by 3 bases, with 9 bases between. The germline V gene has CDR1 MNHNS and CDR2 SASEGT. The CDR3 is CASSEAGNYYEQYF. DNA for the CDR3: TGTGCCAGCAGTGAAGCAGGCAACTACTACGAGCAGTACTTC.

The chain carries TRBV7-9 and TRBJ2-7; 7 bases align to TRBD2. Trimming removed 0 bases from V and 5 bases from J; junction bases left unmatched: 1. The CDR3 is made up of 13 amino acids. From germline, CDR1 is SEHNR and CDR2 FQNEAQ (reference sequence). As DNA, the CDR3 is TGTGCCAGCAGCTTAGCGGGGACTAACGAGCAGTACTTC. This codes for CASSLAGTNEQYF.

This clonotype was recorded at least ten times. The V gene is TRBV20-1, the J gene TRBJ2-5; 9 nucleotides align to TRBD1. Looked up from germline, CDR1 is DFQATT and CDR2 is SNEGSKA (reference sequence). This CDR3 contains 14 residues. V lost 5 bases and J lost 3; bases outside the gene matches: 7. The CDR3 protein is CSAGDRVNKETQYF. The CDR3 DNA reads TGCAGTGCTGGGGACAGGGTCAATAAAGAGACCCAGTACTTC.

The chain uses TRBV13 and TRBJ1-2, with a possible D match to TRBD1 (6 bases). The CDR3 loop spans 14 amino acids. V was clipped by 1 base and J by 4 bases, with 10 bases between them. Per germline, CDR1 PRHDT and CDR2 FYEKMQ (reference sequence). CDR3 residues: CASSLDREAYGYTF. DNA for the CDR3: TGTGCCAGCAGCTTAGACAGGGAGGCCTATGGCTACACCTTC.

The CDR3 DNA is TGTGCCAGCAGTTTTTCGACAGCAACTGAAGCTTTCTTT. This sequence encodes CASSFSTATEAFF. This sequence joins TRBV12-3 or TRBV12-4 and TRBJ1-1, with D possibly matching TRBD1 (5 bases). Trimming removed 3 bases from V and 5 bases from J, with 10 bases in between. The CDR3 loop spans 13 amino acids.

This clonotype came up a few times. The chain is built from TRBV3-1 and TRBJ2-1; D is undetermined. Germline V gene data show CDR1 as LGHDT and CDR2 as YNNKEL (reference sequence). The CDR3 has 16 amino acids. Between the trimmed V and J ends, which lost 1 base and 9 bases, there was a span of 19 bases. This CDR3 is CASSQVLIGKAGEQFF. In nucleotides, the CDR3 is TGTGCCAGCAGCCAAGTTTTGATAGGGAAGGCTGGTGAGCAGTTCTTC.

This clonotype occurred a few times. This chain joins TRBV24-1 and TRBJ2-1; unclear D gene. The germline gives CDR1 KGHDR, CDR2 SFDVKD. V lost 3 bases and J 8 bases, leaving 16 bases between the germline ends. This CDR3 spans 15 amino acids. The CDR3 DNA sequence: TGTGCCACCAGTGATCAGGACCTAACCGTCCATGAGCAGTTCTTC. Translation gives CATSDQDLTVHEQFF.